One sample yielded the 7 T cell receptor beta chains listed below, sequenced in a study of glioma-infiltrating T cells after dendritic cell vaccination. Sample time point: after dendritic cell vaccination, including at tumor progression/relapse. TCRdb keeps only in-frame clones here, not all; method: immunoSEQ multiplex PCR. The data contain 80,000 to 95,000 clones, 85% of them singletons. The sequencing here drew on blood, taken after dendritic cell vaccination. Every receptor here comes from a human donor with glioblastoma.

The V and J genes are TRBV30 and TRBJ2-3; 12 nucleotides agree with TRBD2. CDR3 length: 14 amino acids. The germline V gene encodes CDR1 GTSNPN and CDR2 SVGIG (reference sequence). V gave up 3 bases and J gave up 5 bases; unmatched junction bases: 3. This CDR3 is CAWRTSGSLDTQYF. CDR3 nucleotides: TGTGCCTGGAGGACTAGCGGGAGTCTAGATACGCAGTATTTT.

The chain joins TRBV15 to TRBJ2-5; 10 bases are a match to TRBD1. Germline values: CDR1 LNHNV, CDR2 YYDKDF (reference sequence). This CDR3 spans 15 amino acids. Unmatched junction bases numbered 8, after V lost 5 bases and J lost 5 bases. The CDR3 DNA reads as TGTGCCACCAGCCGTCCGACAGGGGGCCTGGAGACCCAGTACTTC. Translating gives CATSRPTGGLETQYF.

A few counts support this clone. The chain joins TRBV6-6 to TRBJ2-1; D may be TRBD1 (6 bases). The CDR3 consists of 13 residues. Trimming took 5 bases from V and 5 from J, leaving 10 bases between them. Germline CDR1 MNHNY, CDR2 SVGAGI (reference sequence). CDR3 residues: CASSNRDNNEQFF. CDR3 nucleotide sequence: TGTGCCAGCAGTAACAGGGACAACAATGAGCAGTTCTTC.

The CDR3 spells CASSMPGLAVPYEQYF. CDR3 nucleotide sequence: TGTGCCAGTAGTATGCCGGGACTAGCGGTGCCCTACGAGCAGTACTTC. The chain links TRBV19 to TRBJ2-7, with TRBD2 matching 11 bases. With V trimmed by 3 bases and J by 2 bases, 6 bases remained unmatched. There are 16 residues in the CDR3. Germline loops: CDR1 LNHDA, CDR2 SQIVND (reference sequence).

J is TRBJ2-1 and V is TRBV29-1, with D possibly matching TRBD2 (7 bases). CDR1 SQVTM and CDR2 ANQGSEA come from the germline V gene. The CDR3 runs to 14 residues. Trimming pared 6 bases from V and 4 bases from J, leaving 16 bases between. CDR3 loop: CSVRGGRAYNEQFF. The CDR3, as DNA: TGCAGCGTCAGGGGCGGGAGAGCATACAATGAGCAGTTCTTC.

CDR3: CASSMDRGRGNEQFF. The CDR3 region has the DNA TGCGCCAGCAGCATGGACAGGGGCAGGGGGAATGAGCAGTTCTTC. The chain carries TRBV5-1 and TRBJ2-1; 9 bases agree with TRBD1. V was clipped by 4 bases and J by 7 bases; unmatched bases: 9. Per germline, CDR1 SGHRS and CDR2 YFSETQ. This CDR3 has 15 residues.

This rearrangement joins TRBV7-9 to TRBJ2-7; 8 nucleotides align to TRBD2. The CDR3 is 16 residues long. CDR1 is SEHNR and CDR2 is FQNEAQ in the germline V gene (reference sequence). J was trimmed by 4 bases and V by 2 bases; bases with no gene match: 10. The CDR3 region has the DNA TGTGCCAGCAGCTTATCCGGGGGGGCCTTCGGATACGAGCAGTACTTC. Amino acid sequence: CASSLSGGAFGYEQYF.